This T cell receptor (beta chain) came from a study of beta chain features in type 1 diabetes. The study, taken as a whole, reports: PCR, the amplification step, might favor shorter templates, equally in patients and controls. In comparison with healthy donors, patients had naive, central memory and Treg TCRB repertoires that appeared more similar. Moderate yet significant TCRB CDR3 shortening was seen in Type 1 diabetes patients in all four CD4+ subsets.

Germline CDR1 MDHEN, CDR2 SYDVKM. V was cut by 6 bases and J by 8 bases, with 19 bases left in between. The CDR3 extends over 14 amino acids. Reverse transcription of all isolated RNA meant that expressed TCRB transcripts were sequenced. Sequencing was performed with immunoSEQ multiplex PCR; in TCRdb, only in-frame clones are kept and a portion is missing. Altogether about 170,000 clones are present, almost 8% being singletons, with the ten largest covering roughly 0.5%. One heparinised blood draw, averaging about 120 mL, came from each donor. A word on this clone: Its specificity is unknown.

The rearrangement joins TRBV28 to TRBJ1-2; D is possibly TRBD1 (6 bases). The TCR originated in a man between 18 and 29 years old with type 1 diabetes. Sequencing used central memory CD4+ T cells from blood. This CDR3 is CASRPNGGLWGYTF. CDR3 nucleotides: TGTGCCAGCAGGCCCAACGGGGGGCTTTGGGGCTACACCTTC.